One TCR beta chain is described in this entry. Its antigen is undetermined. Of the isolated RNA, all was reverse transcribed, and so the sequenced material was expressed TCRB transcripts. Generated by immunoSEQ multiplex PCR, the TCRdb table keeps only in-frame clones and is missing some. The sample lists over 700,000 clones; roughly 17% were seen once. This sample is drawn from a study of beta chain features in type 1 diabetes. Study-wide points: Compared to healthy donors, patients appeared to have naive, central memory and Treg TCRB repertoires that were more alike. Insertions at VDJ junctions were less frequent in type 1 diabetes patients. These patients also deleted more nucleotides at the same junctions.

CDR1 and CDR2 (germline): SNHLY, FYNNEI. V gave up 3 bases and J gave up 0 bases, with 12 bases separating them. This CDR3 has 15 residues. The sequenced material came from naive CD4+ T cells from blood. This chain links TRBV2 with TRBJ2-7; no reliable D call. The receptor was isolated from a woman aged 18-29 years in good health. The CDR3 DNA reads TGTGCCAGCAGTGAGCGGCGCCGGAGCTCCTACGAGCAGTACTTC. This codes for CASSERRRSSYEQYF.